This section outlines one T cell receptor beta chain sequence together with its context. Its antigen is not known. Trimming took 0 bases from V and 2 from J, leaving 10 bases between them. The germline V gene encodes CDR1 SGHTA and CDR2 FQGTGA. This CDR3 region has 16 residues. This entry belongs to a study of cytomegalovirus exposure and HLA in healthy donors. Whole-study findings and limits: Later analysis reportedly placed an Asian-associated ancestry cluster below the roughly 670-donor mean in N-insertions. The study put under 200 TCR beta chains on its list as cytomegalovirus-associated. From TCR beta sequences, most subjects' HLA-A and HLA-B alleles were reportedly predicted accurately.

This PCR relied on a set of 60 Vbeta primers and 13 Jbeta primers. Produced via immunoSEQ multiplex PCR; TCRdb's table is partial and in-frame only. In the table there are more than 150,000 clones, around 82% of which are singletons. The sequence derives from a boy aged 2-9 years in good health and CMV-seronegative. The V call is TRBV7-3, the J call TRBJ2-2, with TRBD1 as a possible D gene (5 bases). Specimen: PBMCs. Written as DNA, the CDR3 is TGTGCCAGCAGCTTAACGCTACAGGATAACACCGGGGAGCTGTTTTTT. Amino acids: CASSLTLQDNTGELFF.